This TCR beta chain was captured in a study of blood T cell repertoires in COVID-19. Trimming removed 6 bases from V and 6 bases from J, with 15 bases in between. Germline loops: CDR1 SGHDT, CDR2 YYEEEE. The CDR3 is 13 residues long. The table came from immunoSEQ multiplex PCR; TCRdb's copy has only in-frame clones and leaves some out. The table has about 240,000 clones, roughly 80% seen once. The origin of this receptor is an elderly woman with COVID-19, enrolled during active disease. The sample was peripheral blood. V is TRBV5-6 and J is TRBJ1-2; the D gene is possibly TRBD1 (6 bases). CDR3 sequence: CASTLQGKNGYTF. DNA for the CDR3: TGTGCCAGCACTCTTCAGGGGAAAAATGGCTACACCTTC.